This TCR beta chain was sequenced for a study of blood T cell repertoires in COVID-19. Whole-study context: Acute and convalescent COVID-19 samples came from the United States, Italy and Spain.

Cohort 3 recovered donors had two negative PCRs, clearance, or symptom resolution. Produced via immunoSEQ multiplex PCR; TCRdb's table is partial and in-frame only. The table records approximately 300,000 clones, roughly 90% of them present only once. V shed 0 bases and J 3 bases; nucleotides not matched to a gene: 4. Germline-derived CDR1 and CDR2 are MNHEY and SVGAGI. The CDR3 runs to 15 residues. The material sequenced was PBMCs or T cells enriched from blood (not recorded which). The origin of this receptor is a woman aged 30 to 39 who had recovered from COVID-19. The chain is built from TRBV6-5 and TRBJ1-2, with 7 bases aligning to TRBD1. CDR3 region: CASSYSDRVHYGYTF. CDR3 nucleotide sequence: TGTGCCAGCAGTTACTCAGACAGGGTTCACTATGGCTACACCTTC.